Following are 29 T cell receptor beta chains from one sample sequenced in a study of blood T cell repertoires in COVID-19. Clones were read by immunoSEQ multiplex PCR, and TCRdb kept only the in-frame ones, dropping some. The repertoire holds 150,000 to 200,000 clones, with about 90% as singletons. Sequencing was carried out using PBMCs or T cells enriched from blood (not recorded which). The receptors stem from a woman between 18 and 29 years old who had recovered from COVID-19.

This clone was picked up one time. At one end the junction does not follow the germline gene, possibly because of a read error. Here the CDR3 DNA reads TGTGCCAGCAGTTTATATTTATCGGGACTAGCGGGCGCCACCAGGGAGCTGTTTTTT. This codes for CASSLYLSGLAGATRELFF. The rearrangement joins TRBV27 to TRBJ2-2; 12 positions match TRBD2. Germline CDR1 and CDR2: MNHEY and SMNVEV (reference sequence). This CDR3 is 19 amino acids long.

This sequence joins TRBV20-1 and TRBJ2-1; tentatively, D is TRBD2 (6 bases). This CDR3 is built from 18 residues. Germline V gives CDR1 DFQATT, CDR2 SNEGSKA (reference sequence). Trimming cost V 3 bases and J 8 bases, with 29 bases left between them. As DNA, the CDR3 is TGCAGTGCTAGTATGGGGACTCCGAGCTTCGTGAACTGGGATGAGCAGTTCTTC. This translates into CSASMGTPSFVNWDEQFF.

The rearrangement uses TRBV7-3 and TRBJ2-1; 8 nucleotides align to TRBD2. With V trimmed by 1 base and J by 7 bases, 15 bases remained unmatched. The CDR3 spans 18 residues. Germline V gene lookup returns CDR1 SGHTA and CDR2 FQGTGA. The CDR3 sequence is CASSLIARGAGGGNEQFF. Here the CDR3 DNA reads TGTGCCAGCAGCTTAATAGCCCGTGGGGCGGGAGGAGGTAATGAGCAGTTCTTC.

The rearrangement links TRBV5-1 to TRBJ1-1, with unresolved D. In germline, CDR1 is SGHRS, CDR2 YFSETQ. V lost 4 bases to trimming and J lost 7 bases, with 20 bases between them. The CDR3 is 15 residues long. Here the CDR3 reads CASSLVQLGAGEAFF. As DNA, the CDR3 is TGCGCCAGCAGCCTAGTACAACTAGGAGCGGGTGAAGCTTTCTTT.

The chain carries TRBV29-1 and TRBJ1-2; D not resolved. Trimming pared 3 bases from V and 4 bases from J, leaving 12 bases between. Germline V CDR1 and CDR2: SQVTM, ANQGSEA. CDR3 length: 13 residues. The CDR3 coding sequence is TGCAGCGTTGATCCCACAGCCACCTATGGCTACACCTTC. It specifies CSVDPTATYGYTF.

This clone was observed a handful of times. V is TRBV5-1 and J is TRBJ1-1; 9 bases are shared with TRBD1. Trimming cost V 6 bases and J 1 base; bases outside gene matches: 4. This CDR3 contains 14 residues. CDR1 is SGHRS, CDR2 YFSETQ, per germline. The CDR3 sequence: CASTPDRGNTEAFF. DNA of the CDR3: TGCGCCAGCACCCCGGACAGGGGGAACACTGAAGCTTTCTTT. Together with reference TRBV5-1 and TRBJ1-1, the CDR3 gives the full variable domain: KAGVTQTPRYLIKTRGQQVTLSCSPISGHRSVSWYQQTPGQGLQFLFEYFSETQRNKGNFPGRFSGRQFSNSRSEMNVSTLELGDSALYLCASTPDRGNTEAFFGQGTRLTVV.

V and J are TRBV29-1 and TRBJ1-4; the match to TRBD1 covers 8 bases. The V and J ends lost 6 bases and 8 bases, in that order; junction bases with no gene match: 11. Germline CDR1 and CDR2: SQVTM and ANQGSEA. This CDR3 contains 14 residues. The CDR3 DNA follows: TGCAGCGTGAGACTCCAGGGGGCAGACGAAAAACTGTTTTTT. Translated: CSVRLQGADEKLFF.

The chain links TRBV7-2 to TRBJ1-2; the match to TRBD1 covers 8 bases. Germline CDR1 is SGHTA and CDR2 is FQGNSA. Trimming removed 5 bases from V and 2 bases from J; junction bases left unmatched: 7. The CDR3 runs to 15 residues. The CDR3 here is CASSPQGADNYGYTF. In DNA, the CDR3 is TGTGCCAGCAGCCCTCAGGGGGCGGACAACTATGGCTACACCTTC. The entire variable domain, with the rest obtained from reference TRBV7-2 and TRBJ1-2, is as follows: GAGVSQSPSNKVTEKGKDVELRCDPISGHTALYWYRQSLGQGLEFLIYFQGNSAPDKSGLPSDRFSAERTGGSVSTLTIQRTQQEDSAVYLCASSPQGADNYGYTFGSGTRLTVV.

The gene calls are TRBV28 and TRBJ1-1; maybe TRBD1 (6 bases). CDR3 length: 12 residues. Trimming took 2 bases from V and 12 from J, leaving 13 bases between them. Germline V gene data show CDR1 as MDHEN and CDR2 as SYDVKM. The CDR3 coding sequence is TGTGCCAGCAGTTTACCCAACAGGGTGCCTTTCTTT. It is translated as CASSLPNRVPFF.

This clone has a count of ten or more. The chain carries TRBV6-4 and TRBJ2-1; TRBD2 matches 8 bases. The CDR3 sequence is 15 residues long. Germline lookup yields CDR1 MRHNA and CDR2 SNTAGT. V gave up 6 bases and J gave up 7 bases; unmatched junction bases: 11. The CDR3 here is CASSAAGGALNEQFF. CDR3 coding DNA: TGTGCCAGCAGCGCCGCCGGGGGGGCCCTTAATGAGCAGTTCTTC.

The gene calls are TRBV4-1 and TRBJ2-1; D is unresolved. In germline, CDR1 is MGHRA, CDR2 YSYEKL. The V and J ends lost 4 bases and 3 bases respectively, with 4 bases between them. The CDR3 has 12 amino acids. CDR3 loop: CASSPSYNEQFF. In DNA form, the CDR3 reads TGCGCCAGCAGCCCGAGCTACAATGAGCAGTTCTTC.

The chain couples TRBV27 to TRBJ1-4; D call uncertain. Germline CDR1 is MNHEY and CDR2 is SMNVEV (reference sequence). This CDR3 has 15 amino acids. V dropped 0 bases and J dropped 8 bases, with 13 bases sitting between them. The CDR3 nucleotides read TGTGCCAGCAGTTTATCGTTGGGGAGCGGGGAAAAACTGTTTTTT. This codes for CASSLSLGSGEKLFF. Together with reference TRBV27 and TRBJ1-4, the CDR3 gives the full variable domain: EAQVTQNPRYLITVTGKKLTVTCSQNMNHEYMSWYRQDPGLGLRQIYYSMNVEVTDKGDVPEGYKVSRKEKRNFPLILESPSPNQTSLYFCASSLSLGSGEKLFFGSGTQLSVL.

This clone was seen only once. V and J are TRBV5-4 and TRBJ2-7; D uncertain. The CDR3 is 13 amino acids. V dropped 3 bases and J dropped 6 bases, with 13 bases sitting between them. Germline CDR1 reads SGHNT; CDR2 reads YYREEE (reference sequence). CDR3: CASSSPLSPEQYF. The CDR3 DNA sequence: TGTGCCAGCAGCTCCCCACTATCTCCCGAGCAGTACTTC. The full variable domain, rest sourced from reference TRBV5-4 and TRBJ2-7, is ETGVTQSPTHLIKTRGQQVTLRCSSQSGHNTVSWYQQALGQGPQFIFQYYREEENGRGNFPPRFSGLQFPNYSSELNVNALELDDSALYLCASSSPLSPEQYFGPGTRLTVT.

This clone came up many times. The rearrangement joins TRBV19 to TRBJ2-1, with 10 nucleotides matching TRBD2. The CDR3 covers 15 residues. Trimming cost V 0 bases and J 11 bases; bases outside gene matches: 7. Germline-derived CDR1 and CDR2 are LNHDA and SQIVND (reference sequence). The CDR3 DNA reads TGTGCCAGTAGTATAGATCGGGCTAGCGGGGGTAAGCAGTTCTTC. Amino acid sequence: CASSIDRASGGKQFF.

The V and J genes are TRBV4-1 and TRBJ2-1; maybe TRBD1 (6 bases). Trimming stripped 4 bases from V and 9 bases from J, with 16 bases between. The CDR3 contains 14 residues. The germline V gene encodes CDR1 MGHRA and CDR2 YSYEKL. The CDR3 is CASSRGPLESEQFF. For the CDR3, the DNA is TGCGCCAGCAGCCGGGGGCCACTAGAGTCTGAGCAGTTCTTC.

V gene TRBV9 combines with J gene TRBJ2-7; weak D call: TRBD2 (5 bases). The germline V gene encodes CDR1 SGDLS and CDR2 YYNGEE. With 3 bases removed from V and 7 bases from J, the gap between germline ends came to 8 bases. The CDR3 spans 11 residues. DNA for the CDR3: TGTGCCAGCAGCGATGAGGGAGAGCAGTACTTC. Translated, it gives CASSDEGEQYF. Together with reference TRBV9 and TRBJ2-7, the CDR3 gives the full variable domain: DSGVTQTPKHLITATGQRVTLRCSPRSGDLSVYWYQQSLDQGLQFLIQYYNGEERAKGNILERFSAQQFPDLHSELNLSSLELGDSALYFCASSDEGEQYFGPGTRLTVT.

This rearrangement joins TRBV11-2 to TRBJ2-3, with D maybe TRBD1 (6 bases). V was pared by 5 bases and J by 5 bases, with 17 bases between. The length of the CDR3 is 15 residues. Germline lookup yields CDR1 SGHAT and CDR2 FQNNGV. The CDR3 DNA reads as TGTGCCAGCAGCCAAAACCCAGGGGCGAGAGATACGCAGTATTTT. Translation gives CASSQNPGARDTQYF.

Ten or more counts support this clone. The chain has TRBV9 and TRBJ2-7, with 7 bases aligning to TRBD2. The junction had 5 bases not matched to a gene; V was cut back by 0 bases and J by 2 bases. Germline-derived CDR1 and CDR2 are SGDLS and YYNGEE. There are 15 residues in the CDR3. Here the CDR3 reads CASSVAVGTTYEQYF. In DNA form, the CDR3 reads TGTGCCAGCAGCGTAGCGGTTGGGACTACCTACGAGCAGTACTTC.

J is TRBJ1-6 and V is TRBV28; TRBD1 aligns across 7 bases. This CDR3 comprises 13 residues. CDR1 and CDR2 from the germline V gene are MDHEN and SYDVKM. The trim removed 7 bases at V and 7 bases at J, leaving 4 bases unmatched. The CDR3 is CASTTGPNSPLHF. Here the CDR3 DNA reads TGTGCCAGCACGACAGGGCCAAATTCACCCCTCCACTTT.

The chain is built from TRBV4-3 and TRBJ1-4; D is possibly TRBD1 (5 bases). V was cut by 4 bases and J by 7 bases, with 19 bases left in between. Germline lookup yields CDR1 LGHNA and CDR2 YSLEER. The CDR3 sequence is 16 residues long. In DNA form, the CDR3 reads TGCGCCAGCAGCCTAACCATCGGAGGAGGGACTGAAAAACTGTTTTTT. Translation: CASSLTIGGGTEKLFF.

The rearrangement joins TRBV7-9 to TRBJ2-3; D is uncertain. Germline assignment: CDR1 SEHNR and CDR2 FQNEAQ (reference sequence). CDR3 size: 13 residues. V gave up 5 bases and J gave up 2 bases, with 8 bases separating them. CDR3 in amino acids: CASSAATTDTQYF. CDR3 bases: TGTGCCAGCAGCGCAGCGACCACAGATACGCAGTATTTT.

The V and J genes are TRBV27 and TRBJ2-7; the match to TRBD2 covers 11 bases. Germline CDR1 MNHEY, CDR2 SMNVEV (reference sequence). The ends lost 2 bases at V and 3 bases at J; junction bases unmatched: 3. The CDR3 length is 15 residues. The chain's CDR3 is CASSLGTSGYYEQYF. DNA for the CDR3: TGTGCCAGCAGTTTAGGGACTAGCGGATACTACGAGCAGTACTTC.

This clone was detected a few times. For the CDR3, the DNA is TGTGCCAGCAGCCGCCCCCTTGGGGGGTCTCTATCACCCCTCCACTTT. It translates to CASSRPLGGSLSPLHF. This chain joins TRBV3-1 (or the pseudogene TRBV3-2) and TRBJ1-6; weak D call: TRBD1 (5 bases). V shed 4 bases and J shed 10 bases, with 20 bases lying between them. Germline loops: CDR1 LGHDT, CDR2 YNNKEL (reference sequence). This CDR3 contains 16 residues.

The chain employs TRBV11-2 and TRBJ2-1; TRBD2 matches at 12 bases. CDR1 and CDR2 from the germline V gene are SGHAT and FQNNGV. V lost 8 bases and J lost 3; bases outside the gene matches: 2. The CDR3 loop spans 14 amino acids. CDR3 bases: TGTGCCAGCTCGGGACTAGCGGGCTACAATGAGCAGTTCTTC. Residues: CASSGLAGYNEQFF.

The chain employs TRBV30 and TRBJ1-2; tentative D call: TRBD1 (6 bases). Germline V lookup: CDR1 GTSNPN, CDR2 SVGIG (reference sequence). The CDR3 extends over 14 amino acids. V shed 4 bases and J shed 0 bases, with 12 bases lying between them. CDR3 DNA: TGTGCCTGGACCCCCGGGACAACTAACTATGGCTACACCTTC. Residues: CAWTPGTTNYGYTF.

The chain uses TRBV18 and TRBJ2-3; tentatively, D is TRBD1 (6 bases). The germline V gene encodes CDR1 KGHSH and CDR2 LQKENI. This CDR3 has 16 amino acids. V was clipped by 2 bases and J by 5 bases, with 17 bases between them. CDR3 DNA sequence: TGTGCCAGCTCACCAAATACCCGGACAGCAGGAGATACGCAGTATTTT. Translation: CASSPNTRTAGDTQYF.

The chain employs TRBV5-1 and TRBJ1-1, with D perhaps TRBD1 (5 bases). From germline, CDR1 is SGHRS and CDR2 YFSETQ. The CDR3 has 17 amino acids. The V end was cut by 2 bases, the J end by 0 bases, with 17 bases between. The CDR3 sequence: CASSLLSGVGMNTEAFF. The CDR3, as DNA: TGCGCCAGCAGCTTACTATCGGGGGTCGGCATGAACACTGAAGCTTTCTTT.

The rearrangement uses TRBV10-2 and TRBJ1-4; perhaps TRBD1 as D (6 bases). This CDR3 has 13 amino acids. Between the trimmed V and J ends, which lost 8 bases and 8 bases, there was a span of 15 bases. From germline, CDR1 is WSHSY and CDR2 SAAADI. CDR3: CASGGRGLEKLFF. The CDR3 DNA sequence: TGCGCCAGCGGCGGCAGGGGTCTAGAAAAACTGTTTTTT.

This clone has just one count. The genes are TRBV5-1 and TRBJ2-3, with D perhaps matching TRBD1 (5 bases). Trimming cost V 0 bases and J 3 bases, with 17 bases left between them. The V gene's germline CDR1 is SGHRS and CDR2 YFSETQ. The CDR3 runs 17 residues. The CDR3 sequence: CASSLEPVGAGTDTQYF. As DNA, the CDR3 is TGCGCCAGCAGCTTGGAACCGGTAGGAGCAGGGACAGATACGCAGTATTTT.